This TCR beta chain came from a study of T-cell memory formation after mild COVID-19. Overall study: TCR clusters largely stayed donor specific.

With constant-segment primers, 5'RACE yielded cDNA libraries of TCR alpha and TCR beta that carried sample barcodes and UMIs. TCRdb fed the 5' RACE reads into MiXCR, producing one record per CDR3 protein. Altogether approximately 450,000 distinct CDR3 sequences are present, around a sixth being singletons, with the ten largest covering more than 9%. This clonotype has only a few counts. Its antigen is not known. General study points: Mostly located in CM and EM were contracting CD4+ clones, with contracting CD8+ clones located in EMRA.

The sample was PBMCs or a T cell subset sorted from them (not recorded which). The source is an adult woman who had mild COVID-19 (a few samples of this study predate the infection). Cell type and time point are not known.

The CDR3 region has the DNA TGTGCCAGCAGCGTTCGGACACGAGGTCAAGAGACCCAGTACTTC. Protein product: CASSVRTRGQETQYF. The rearrangement joins TRBV9 to TRBJ2-5, with D tentatively TRBD1 (5 bases). CDR3 length: 15 residues. V lost 2 bases and J lost 2, with 13 bases in between. Germline V gives CDR1 SGDLS, CDR2 YYNGEE.